In its sample, the clone carrying this T cell receptor beta chain was seen many times. Its target is not known. The read is 3 residues too short to cover the CDR3 end, so that end is filled in from the germline J gene. Germline CDR1 SQVTM, CDR2 ANQGSEA. The CDR3 covers 14 residues. Trimming took 2 bases from V and 3 from J, leaving 12 bases between them. Clones were sequenced by immunoSEQ multiplex PCR, and TCRdb holds only the in-frame ones, with some missing. The table lists about 52,000 clones, no singletons, with more than 3% in the top ten. This specimen belongs to a study of T cell clonality in common variable immunodeficiency. Study conclusions and caveats: Shared TCRbeta clones were fewer between CVID subjects than controls. Patient heterogeneity in the CVID cohort limited correlations between repertoire features and clinical complications. Fewer deletions and N-nucleotide insertions were reportedly seen in common variable immunodeficiency TCR beta sequences.

Sequencing input: peripheral blood mononuclear cells. The TCR sequence derives from a person between 18 and 75 years old in good health. This chain links TRBV29-1 with TRBJ2-3, with TRBD2 as a possible D gene (5 bases). Partial CDR3 DNA: TGCAGCGTTGAATCGGGGAGTAGGACAGATACG. Amino acids: CSVESGSRTDT. The full CDR3 protein is CSVESGSRTDTQYF.